This T cell receptor (beta chain) was recorded in a study of T cells in Graves' hyperthyroidism and ophthalmopathy. The study, taken as a whole, reports: Before onset, by a median of approximately 5.9 months, the model predicted ophthalmopathy.

Researchers amplified the TCR beta CDR3 regions from RNA transcripts. TCR CDR3 underwent first-round RT-PCR with the HTBI primer set. TCRdb called the multiplex PCR reads again in MiXCR, with one record for every CDR3 protein. Found here are roughly 580,000 distinct CDR3 sequences, approximately 15% of them singletons; the top ten hold approximately 5.7%. Germline CDR1 reads GTSNPN; CDR2 reads SVGIG (reference sequence). The CDR3 extends over 14 amino acids. Trimming removed 2 bases at V and 2 bases at J, with 13 bases between. This clonotype showed up many times. Antigen specificity is unknown. Any patient presenting with uncontrolled infection, other autoimmune disease, pregnancy or lactation was left out. The study collected blood at first hyperthyroidism diagnosis, before any ophthalmopathy symptoms arose.

The material sequenced was blood. The clonotype was recovered from a woman in her 30s with Graves' hyperthyroidism that later progressed to Graves' ophthalmopathy. J is TRBJ2-7 and V is TRBV30; maybe TRBD1 (5 bases). CDR3 DNA sequence: TGTGCCTGGAGTTGGGGCACCTCCACCTACGAGCAGTACTTC. Protein product: CAWSWGTSTYEQYF.